This TCR beta chain is drawn from a study of CD8 T cells in Susac syndrome (dated by TCRdb to the late 2010s). As for the study more broadly: Among the Susac syndrome patients who were sequenced, clinically active disease was present in more than 5 and clinical remission was observed in fewer than 10. Whether CD8+ T cell activation and differentiation in Susac syndrome was antigen driven was tested using repertoire sequencing. Susac syndrome patients were therapy-naive, on corticosteroids (some also receiving IVIg), or on IVIg alone at blood withdrawal.

RNA was extracted using the RNeasy kit, and roughly 0.45 to 1 ug of the RNA was reverse transcribed with random hexamers. TCR beta CDR3 regions were amplified with the immunoSEQ multiplex PCR assay covering 54 Vbeta and 13 Jbeta segments. To correct PCR amplification bias, a synthetic template baseline was used for both primer optimization and computational correction. The authors processed their data as follows. Reads were assigned to V, D and J genes according to IMGT and analyzed in immunoSEQ Analyzer, with only productive sequences retained. Clonality was calculated as one minus the Shannon entropy normalized by log2 of the number of productive unique sequences. Public and private clones were assessed among the 100 most prevalent clones of each patient and control. Susac-specific clones were defined as absent from healthy and MS cohorts, over a thousand published viral clones and other ImmuneACCESS disease sequences. TCRdb itself trimmed the public reads at Q25 with fastp, ran MiXCR and retained productive beta chains. Merged by CDR3 protein, the rows form single entries marked with the most common genes and DNA. It is TCRdb's table, rather than the study itself, that gives the V and J calls and clone size. The sample table shows 85,000 to 95,000 distinct CDR3 sequences, and just under 95% are seen once. The ten top clones hold around 0.33% of the sample.

For this clonotype: It has no known antigen specificity. One base away there is no much larger clone; base qualities are not given.

For CDR1 and CDR2, the germline V gene (reference sequence) lists GTSNPN and SVGIG. Including cysteine and phenylalanine, the CDR3 has 15 amino acids. Only the CDR3 DNA is retained, 45 bases long and in frame from the first base. At the junction V is shortened by 2 bases and J by 4 bases, with 17 bases in between. Study-wide findings and limitations: No clonal expansion was detected in the CD4+ T cell repertoire of Susac syndrome patients. The TCR sequencing and HLA analysis was acknowledged to have included a relatively small number of individuals.

Peripheral blood CD8+ and CD4+ T cells from healthy donors, Susac syndrome patients and multiple sclerosis patients were profiled using high-throughput TCR beta sequencing. The Susac syndrome patients fulfilled recently defined diagnostic criteria for either definite or probable disease. Bulk CD8+ and CD4+ T cells were purified by magnetic negative isolation, whereas CD8+ TEMRA cells were enriched by FACS. Blood was collected in EDTA tubes and processed within 24 hours, with PBMCs isolated through density gradient centrifugation. PBMCs destined for TCR sequencing were cryopreserved in liquid nitrogen and later thawed in a 37 °C water bath. The sorted or isolated CD4+, CD8+ and CD8+ TEMRA cells reached a purity of at least 90%.

The receptor's source is a human donor with Susac syndrome. The source material was CD4+ T cells from PBMCs. The V and J genes are TRBV30 and TRBJ1-2; the best D guess is TRBD1, with 5 bases matching. In nucleotide form, the sequence is TGTGCCTGGAGTCACAATCCCGCACAGGTCTATGGCTACACCTTC. The encoded protein is CAWSHNPAQVYGYTF.